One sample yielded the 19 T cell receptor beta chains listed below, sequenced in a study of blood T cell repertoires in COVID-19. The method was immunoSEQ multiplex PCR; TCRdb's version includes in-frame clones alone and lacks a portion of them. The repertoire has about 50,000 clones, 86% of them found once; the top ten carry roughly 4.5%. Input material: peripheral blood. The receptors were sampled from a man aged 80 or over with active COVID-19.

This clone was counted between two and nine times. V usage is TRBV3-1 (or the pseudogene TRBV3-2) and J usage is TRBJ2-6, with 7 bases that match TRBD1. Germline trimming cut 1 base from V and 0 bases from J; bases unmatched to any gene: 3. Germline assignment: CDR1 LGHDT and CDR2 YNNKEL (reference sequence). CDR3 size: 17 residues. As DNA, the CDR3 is TGTGCCAGCAGCCAAGCAGGGGGATACTCTGGGGCCAACGTCCTGACTTTC. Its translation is CASSQAGGYSGANVLTF.

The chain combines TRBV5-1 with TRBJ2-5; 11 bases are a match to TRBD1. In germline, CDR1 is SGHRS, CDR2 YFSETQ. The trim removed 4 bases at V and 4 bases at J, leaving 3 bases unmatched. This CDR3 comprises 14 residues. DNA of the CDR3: TGCGCCAGCAGCGGGGGACAGGGGGGAGAGACCCAGTACTTC. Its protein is CASSGGQGGETQYF.

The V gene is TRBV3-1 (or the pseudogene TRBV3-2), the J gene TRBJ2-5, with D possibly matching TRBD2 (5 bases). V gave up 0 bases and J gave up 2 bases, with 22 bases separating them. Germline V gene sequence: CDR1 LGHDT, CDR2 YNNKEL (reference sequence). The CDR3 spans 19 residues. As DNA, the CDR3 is TGTGCCAGCAGCCAAGATACGGGCTTGCCGGGGAATAATCAAGAGACCCAGTACTTC. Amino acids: CASSQDTGLPGNNQETQYF.

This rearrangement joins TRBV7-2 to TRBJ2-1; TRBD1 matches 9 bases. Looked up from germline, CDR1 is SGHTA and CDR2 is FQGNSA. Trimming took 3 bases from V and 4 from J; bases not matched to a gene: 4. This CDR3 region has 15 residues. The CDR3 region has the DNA TGTGCCAGCAGCTTCAAGACAGGGGGGTACAATGAGCAGTTCTTC. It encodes CASSFKTGGYNEQFF.

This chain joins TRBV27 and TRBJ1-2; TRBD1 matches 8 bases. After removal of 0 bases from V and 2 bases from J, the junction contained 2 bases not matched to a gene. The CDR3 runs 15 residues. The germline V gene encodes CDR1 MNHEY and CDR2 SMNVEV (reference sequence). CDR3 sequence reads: CASSLSPGGNYGYTF. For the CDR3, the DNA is TGTGCCAGCAGTTTATCCCCAGGGGGCAACTATGGCTACACCTTC.

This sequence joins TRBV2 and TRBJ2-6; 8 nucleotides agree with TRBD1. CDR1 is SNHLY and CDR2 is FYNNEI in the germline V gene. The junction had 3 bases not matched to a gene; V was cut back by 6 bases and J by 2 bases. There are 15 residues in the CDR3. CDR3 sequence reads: CASSKTGAGANVLTF. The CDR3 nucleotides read TGTGCCAGCAGCAAGACAGGGGCTGGGGCCAACGTCCTGACTTTC.

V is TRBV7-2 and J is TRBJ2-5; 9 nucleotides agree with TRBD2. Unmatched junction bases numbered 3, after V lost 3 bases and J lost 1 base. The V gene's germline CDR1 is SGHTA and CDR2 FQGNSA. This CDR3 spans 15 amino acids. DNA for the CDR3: TGTGCCAGCAGCTTCATAGCGGGAGTCCAAGAGACCCAGTACTTC. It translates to CASSFIAGVQETQYF.

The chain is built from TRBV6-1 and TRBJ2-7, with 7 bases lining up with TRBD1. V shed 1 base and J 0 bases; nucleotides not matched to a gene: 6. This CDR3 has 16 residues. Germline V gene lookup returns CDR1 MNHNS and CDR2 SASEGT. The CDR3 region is CASSEEPDRTSYEQYF. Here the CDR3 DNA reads TGTGCCAGCAGTGAAGAGCCGGACAGGACCTCCTACGAGCAGTACTTC.

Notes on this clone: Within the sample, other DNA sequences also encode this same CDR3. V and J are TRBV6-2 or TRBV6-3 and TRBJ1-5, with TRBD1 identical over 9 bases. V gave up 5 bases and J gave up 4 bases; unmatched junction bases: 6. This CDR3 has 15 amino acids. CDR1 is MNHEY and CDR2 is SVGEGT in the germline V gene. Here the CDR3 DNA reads TGTGCCAGCAGTAGGGGAGGACAGGGGAATCAGCCCCAGCATTTT. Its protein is CASSRGGQGNQPQHF.

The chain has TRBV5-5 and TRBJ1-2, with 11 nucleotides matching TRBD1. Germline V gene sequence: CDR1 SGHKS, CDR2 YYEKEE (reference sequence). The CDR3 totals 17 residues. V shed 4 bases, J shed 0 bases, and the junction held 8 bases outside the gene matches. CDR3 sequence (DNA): TGTGCCAGCAGCCGAAGCCCGGGACAGGGGGCTAACTATGGCTACACCTTC. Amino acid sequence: CASSRSPGQGANYGYTF. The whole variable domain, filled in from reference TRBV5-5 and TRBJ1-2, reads DAGVTQSPTHLIKTRGQQVTLRCSPISGHKSVSWYQQVLGQGPQFIFQYYEKEERGRGNFPDRFSARQFPNYSSELNVNALLLGDSALYLCASSRSPGQGANYGYTFGSGTRLTVV.

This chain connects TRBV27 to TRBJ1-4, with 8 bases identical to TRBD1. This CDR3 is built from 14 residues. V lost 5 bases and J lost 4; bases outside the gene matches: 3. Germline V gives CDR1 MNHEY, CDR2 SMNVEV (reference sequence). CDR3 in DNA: TGTGCCAGCAGTCGGACAGGGTTTAATGAAAAACTGTTTTTT. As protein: CASSRTGFNEKLFF.

As DNA, the CDR3 is TGTGCCAGCAGTGACAGGTCCCTCGGATCCGGGGAGCTGTTTTTT. It is translated as CASSDRSLGSGELFF. J is TRBJ2-2 and V is TRBV2, with unresolved D. Deletions cut 3 bases from V and 6 bases from J, with 14 bases between. In germline, CDR1 is SNHLY, CDR2 FYNNEI. The CDR3 consists of 15 residues.

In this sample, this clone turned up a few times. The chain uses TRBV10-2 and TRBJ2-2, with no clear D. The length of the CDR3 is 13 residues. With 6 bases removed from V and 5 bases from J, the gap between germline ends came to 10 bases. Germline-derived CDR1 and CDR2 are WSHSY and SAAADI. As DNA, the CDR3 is TGCGCCAGCAGGGCCTCCCGTACCGGGGAGCTGTTTTTT. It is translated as CASRASRTGELFF.

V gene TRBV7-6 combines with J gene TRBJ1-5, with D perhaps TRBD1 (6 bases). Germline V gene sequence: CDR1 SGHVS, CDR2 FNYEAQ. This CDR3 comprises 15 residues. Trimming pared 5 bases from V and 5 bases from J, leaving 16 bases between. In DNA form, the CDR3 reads TGTGCCAGCAGCCCGGGAACAGGGATCGATCAGCCCCAGCATTTT. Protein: CASSPGTGIDQPQHF.

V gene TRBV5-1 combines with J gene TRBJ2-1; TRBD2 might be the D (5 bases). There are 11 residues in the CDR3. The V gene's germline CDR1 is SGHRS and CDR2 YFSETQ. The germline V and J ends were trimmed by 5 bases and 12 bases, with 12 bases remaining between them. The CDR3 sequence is CASSFGLAQFF. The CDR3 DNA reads TGCGCCAGCAGTTTCGGACTCGCGCAGTTCTTC. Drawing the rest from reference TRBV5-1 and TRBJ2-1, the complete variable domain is KAGVTQTPRYLIKTRGQQVTLSCSPISGHRSVSWYQQTPGQGLQFLFEYFSETQRNKGNFPGRFSGRQFSNSRSEMNVSTLELGDSALYLCASSFGLAQFFGPGTRLTVL.

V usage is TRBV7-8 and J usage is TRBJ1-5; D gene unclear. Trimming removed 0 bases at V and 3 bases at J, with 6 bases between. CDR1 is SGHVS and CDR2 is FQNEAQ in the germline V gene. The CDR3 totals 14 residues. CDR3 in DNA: TGTGCCAGCAGCTTAGCCGCACACAATCAGCCCCAGCATTTT. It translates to CASSLAAHNQPQHF.

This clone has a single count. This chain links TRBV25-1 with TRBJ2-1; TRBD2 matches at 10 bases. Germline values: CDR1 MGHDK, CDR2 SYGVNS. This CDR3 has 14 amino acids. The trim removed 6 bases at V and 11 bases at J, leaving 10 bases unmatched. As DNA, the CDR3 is TGTGCCAGCAGCCACCCGGGACTAGCGACCCAGCAGTTCTTC. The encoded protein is CASSHPGLATQQFF.

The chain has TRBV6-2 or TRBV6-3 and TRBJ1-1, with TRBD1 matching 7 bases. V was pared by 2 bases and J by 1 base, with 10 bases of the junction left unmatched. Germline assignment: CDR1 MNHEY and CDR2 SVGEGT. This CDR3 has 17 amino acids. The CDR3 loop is CASSYPDRIHQNTEAFF. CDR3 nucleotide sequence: TGTGCCAGCAGTTACCCGGACAGGATTCATCAGAACACTGAAGCTTTCTTT.

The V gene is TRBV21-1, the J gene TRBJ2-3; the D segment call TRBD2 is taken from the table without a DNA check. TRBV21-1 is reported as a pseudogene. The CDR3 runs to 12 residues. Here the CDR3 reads CASLGTSDTQYF. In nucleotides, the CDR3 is TGTGCCAGCCTTGGGACTTCAGATACGCAGTATTTT.